This TCR beta chain derives from a study of a mutant IDH1 vaccine in newly diagnosed glioma. Only a few counts were recorded for this clone. Its antigen is not known. The table came from immunoSEQ multiplex PCR; TCRdb's copy has only in-frame clones and leaves some out. Of some 40,000 clones listed, roughly 79% are singletons. CDR1 LNHDA and CDR2 SQIVND come from the germline V gene (reference sequence). CDR3 size: 17 residues. The V end was cut by 4 bases, the J end by 0 bases, with 19 bases between. Time point: week 23, last vaccination. Doses consisted of 300 ug of mutant IDH1 20-mer peptide each, paired with topical imiquimod.

Sequences were derived from PBMCs, sampled from a glioma patient whose treatment included an IDH1 peptide vaccine. V gene TRBV19 combines with J gene TRBJ2-7, with D maybe TRBD1 (6 bases). The sequence was collected from a man aged 40-49 years with glioma. The CDR3 DNA sequence: TGTGCCAGTAGTAGCGAGACAGGACCAATCTACTCCTACGAGCAGTACTTC. It yields the protein CASSSETGPIYSYEQYF.